One and the same sample provided the 27 T cell receptor beta chains below, sequenced in a study of shared clonotypes between healthy human individuals. Data came from immunoSEQ multiplex PCR; TCRdb stores just in-frame clones and leaves some out. The repertoire includes more than 2 million clones, 85% to 95% of them detected once, and around 0.13% sits in the top ten. Sequences were obtained from naive CD4+ T cells sorted from blood. Subset specified: CD45RA+ positively selected. Receptors were obtained from a man in his late teens or twenties in good health.

A remark on this clone: The junction departs from germline at one end; a sequencing error may be responsible. This chain links TRBV7-7 with TRBJ2-2; D is perhaps TRBD2 (6 bases). The CDR3 is made up of 16 amino acids. The germline V gene has CDR1 SSHAT and CDR2 FNYEAQ (reference sequence). The CDR3, as DNA: TGTGCTAGCAGCTTGGGCGGGACGTGGAACACCGGGGAGCTGTTTTTT. Encoded protein: CASSLGGTWNTGELFF.

On this clone itself: Other DNA sequences in this specimen translate into the identical CDR3. The rearrangement uses TRBV19 and TRBJ2-7; D is ambiguous. Germline values: CDR1 LNHDA, CDR2 SQIVND (reference sequence). V dropped 4 bases and J dropped 0 bases, with 7 bases sitting between them. The CDR3 contains 13 residues. In DNA, the CDR3 is TGTGCCAGTAGTAGAGCCGACTCCTACGAGCAGTACTTC. Translated, it gives CASSRADSYEQYF.

The V and J genes are TRBV7-2 and TRBJ2-7; tentatively, D is TRBD1 or TRBD2 (5 bases each). Germline V gene sequence: CDR1 SGHTA, CDR2 FQGNSA. V shed 4 bases and J shed 6 bases, with 19 bases lying between them. This CDR3 is built from 15 residues. The chain's CDR3 is CASSSEPGLRLEQYF. The DNA for the CDR3 is TGTGCCAGCAGCTCCGAACCGGGGCTTCGGCTCGAGCAGTACTTC. Drawing the rest from reference TRBV7-2 and TRBJ2-7, the complete variable domain is GAGVSQSPSNKVTEKGKDVELRCDPISGHTALYWYRQSLGQGLEFLIYFQGNSAPDKSGLPSDRFSAERTGGSVSTLTIQRTQQEDSAVYLCASSSEPGLRLEQYFGPGTRLTVT.

The CDR3 DNA reads as TGTGCCTGGAGTGTATCAATTGGAGGAGAGACCCAGTACTTC. It yields the protein CAWSVSIGGETQYF. The V and J genes are TRBV30 and TRBJ2-5; D possibly corresponds to TRBD2 (5 bases). The CDR3 loop spans 14 amino acids. Germline values: CDR1 GTSNPN, CDR2 SVGIG (reference sequence). Trimming pared 0 bases from V and 4 bases from J, leaving 12 bases between.

The chain couples TRBV28 to TRBJ2-1, with TRBD1 matching over 9 bases. This CDR3 is built from 12 residues. V lost 6 bases, J lost 15 bases, and 9 bases stayed unmatched. Germline CDR1 is MDHEN and CDR2 is SYDVKM. CDR3 in amino acids: CASSPLGQGLFF. CDR3 DNA sequence: TGTGCCAGCAGCCCCTTAGGACAGGGGTTGTTCTTC.

With respect to this clone: The sample holds other DNA sequences that translate to the same CDR3. The J gene is TRBJ1-1, the V gene TRBV18; a weak D match, TRBD1 (5 bases). Germline CDR1 is KGHSH and CDR2 is LQKENI. The CDR3 length is 13 residues. V shed 2 bases and J shed 3 bases, with 7 bases lying between them. The CDR3 protein is CASSPGGDTEAFF. The CDR3 coding sequence is TGTGCCAGCTCACCAGGAGGGGACACTGAAGCTTTCTTT.

The gene calls are TRBV2 and TRBJ2-5; D assignment may be TRBD1 or TRBD2 (5 bases each). Trimming left V 5 bases short and J 4 bases short, with 17 bases between. CDR1 SNHLY and CDR2 FYNNEI come from the germline V gene. The CDR3 contains 15 residues. The DNA for the CDR3 is TGTGCCAGCAGTCCGGGACCCGAAGAGGGAGAGACCCAGTACTTC. Its protein product is CASSPGPEEGETQYF.

The chain employs TRBV28 and TRBJ1-5, with D tentatively TRBD1 (6 bases). V gave up 7 bases and J gave up 4 bases, with 17 bases separating them. Germline V gene data show CDR1 as MDHEN and CDR2 as SYDVKM. This CDR3 is built from 15 residues. The CDR3 DNA is TGTGCCAGCATCAGGCCCGGGGGCCGGAATCAGCCCCAGCATTTT. It yields the protein CASIRPGGRNQPQHF.

The chain uses TRBV18 and TRBJ1-3; a possible D gene is TRBD1 (5 bases). Germline V gene lookup returns CDR1 KGHSH and CDR2 LQKENI. The CDR3 contains 16 residues. The V end lost 8 bases, the J end lost 0 bases, and 17 bases lay between the germline ends. The CDR3 region is CASNLGDSGSGNTIYF. The CDR3 DNA reads TGTGCCAGCAACTTGGGAGACAGCGGCTCTGGAAACACCATATATTTT.

The V and J genes are TRBV5-6 and TRBJ1-3, with 7 nucleotides matching TRBD1. The CDR3 sequence is 14 residues long. Germline values: CDR1 SGHDT, CDR2 YYEEEE. The V and J ends lost 3 bases and 2 bases, in that order; junction bases with no gene match: 2. DNA for the CDR3: TGTGCCAGCAGCTCAGGGGGAGCTGGAAACACCATATATTTT. Its protein product is CASSSGGAGNTIYF.

This chain uses TRBV7-2 with TRBJ1-2; tentatively, D is TRBD1 (5 bases). Germline lookup yields CDR1 SGHTA and CDR2 FQGNSA. This CDR3 is 18 amino acids long. The V end was cut by 5 bases, the J end by 5 bases, with 27 bases between. DNA of the CDR3: TGTGCCAGCAGCCCCCAGCCCCCCACTCCAGGGAAGTGGTATGGCTACACCTTC. Protein sequence: CASSPQPPTPGKWYGYTF.

Regarding this clone: One end of the junction varies from germline; a read error may be responsible. The V and J genes are TRBV7-7 and TRBJ2-2; tentatively, D is TRBD1 (6 bases). In germline, CDR1 is SSHAT, CDR2 FNYEAQ (reference sequence). The CDR3 extends over 14 amino acids. For the CDR3, the DNA is TGTGCTAGCAGCCACCAACAGGGAACCGGGGAGCTGTTTTTT. It codes for CASSHQQGTGELFF.

To note about this clone: Other DNA variants within this sample encode the same CDR3. This chain links TRBV6-5 with TRBJ2-3; tentative D call: TRBD1 (5 bases). CDR1 and CDR2 (germline): MNHEY, SVGAGI. Trimming removed 6 bases at V and 4 bases at J, with 8 bases between. The CDR3 has 12 residues. The CDR3 loop is CASRSGPDTQYF. Written as DNA, the CDR3 is TGTGCCAGCAGGTCAGGGCCAGATACGCAGTATTTT.

This chain connects TRBV15 to TRBJ1-5, with unresolved D. Trimming left V 3 bases short and J 0 bases short, with 9 bases between. Looked up from germline, CDR1 is LNHNV and CDR2 is YYDKDF (reference sequence). This CDR3 is 15 amino acids long. The CDR3, as DNA: TGTGCCACCAGCAGGGAAGGCTTTAGCAATCAGCCCCAGCATTTT. Its protein product is CATSREGFSNQPQHF.

The chain joins TRBV6-1 to TRBJ1-2; maybe TRBD1 (6 bases). V dropped 7 bases and J dropped 6 bases, with 18 bases sitting between them. The CDR3 covers 14 residues. The V gene's germline CDR1 is MNHNS and CDR2 SASEGT. In DNA, the CDR3 is TGTGCCAGCAATAAAAACCGACAGGCGGATGGCTACACCTTC. Translation gives CASNKNRQADGYTF.

This clone occurred once. The gene calls are TRBV28 and TRBJ1-5; D gene ambiguous. The CDR3 is 16 amino acids. V lost 7 bases, J lost 0 bases, and 16 bases lay in between. Germline V gives CDR1 MDHEN, CDR2 SYDVKM. CDR3 sequence: CASTYRQATSNQPQHF. For the CDR3, the DNA is TGTGCCAGCACCTACCGCCAGGCGACTAGCAATCAGCCCCAGCATTTT.

This chain joins TRBV11-2 and TRBJ2-7, with D perhaps TRBD2 (6 bases). Germline assignment: CDR1 SGHAT and CDR2 FQNNGV. V was trimmed by 5 bases and J by 5 bases, leaving 13 bases between them. The CDR3 loop spans 13 amino acids. The CDR3 DNA is TGTGCCAGCAGCAGGGCGGGATCCAACGAGCAGTACTTC. Protein: CASSRAGSNEQYF.

This clone came up many times. The chain combines TRBV7-2 with TRBJ1-4; a possible D gene is TRBD1 (6 bases). V was pared by 6 bases and J by 8 bases, with 16 bases between. Germline assignment: CDR1 SGHTA and CDR2 FQGNSA. This CDR3 comprises 14 residues. CDR3 amino acids: CASSLQGLGEKLFF. In nucleotides, the CDR3 is TGTGCCAGCAGTTTACAGGGACTTGGGGAAAAACTGTTTTTT.

The chain couples TRBV30 to TRBJ2-7, with 7 bases matching TRBD1. The CDR3 is made up of 16 amino acids. V lost 2 bases, J lost 2 bases, and 12 bases stayed unmatched. CDR1 is GTSNPN and CDR2 is SVGIG in the germline V gene (reference sequence). This chain's CDR3 is CAWSFTPGQRTYEQYF. CDR3 in DNA: TGTGCCTGGAGTTTTACACCGGGACAGCGAACCTACGAGCAGTACTTC.

The rearrangement links TRBV11-2 to TRBJ2-1, with a weak D call TRBD2 (5 bases). V lost 3 bases, J lost 0 bases, and 18 bases lay in between. The CDR3 length is 18 residues. The V gene's germline CDR1 is SGHAT and CDR2 FQNNGV. CDR3 DNA sequence: TGTGCCAGCAGCTTGCGGCGAAGACGGGGTAACTCCTACAATGAGCAGTTCTTC. This gives the protein CASSLRRRRGNSYNEQFF.

A single count supports this clone. Other DNA sequences within the sample encode an identical CDR3. V is TRBV7-9 and J is TRBJ2-1; D might be TRBD1 or TRBD2, each matching 5 bases. From germline, CDR1 is SEHNR and CDR2 FQNEAQ (reference sequence). V lost 2 bases to trimming and J lost 0 bases, with 8 bases between them. The CDR3 is 15 residues long. DNA of the CDR3: TGTGCCAGCAGCTTATCAGGGAGCTCCTACAATGAGCAGTTCTTC. It encodes CASSLSGSSYNEQFF.

This clone was detected once. The rearrangement links TRBV30 to TRBJ2-7; perhaps TRBD2 as D (6 bases). From germline, CDR1 is GTSNPN and CDR2 SVGIG (reference sequence). The V and J ends lost 0 bases and 3 bases respectively, with 12 bases between them. The CDR3 is made up of 14 amino acids. Written as DNA, the CDR3 is TGTGCCTGGAGTGTCGGTAGGCGGGACTACGAGCAGTACTTC. This codes for CAWSVGRRDYEQYF.

The rearrangement uses TRBV6-1 and TRBJ1-5, with unresolved D. The CDR3 contains 13 residues. V was pared by 8 bases and J by 6 bases, with 14 bases between. From germline, CDR1 is MNHNS and CDR2 SASEGT. The CDR3 reads CASDTVGGQPQHF. The CDR3 DNA follows: TGTGCCAGCGATACAGTAGGCGGTCAGCCCCAGCATTTT.

The chain recombines TRBV6-5 with TRBJ2-7; no firm D call. The CDR3 runs 11 residues. V lost 3 bases and J 6 bases, leaving 6 bases between the germline ends. Germline CDR1 reads MNHEY; CDR2 reads SVGAGI. The CDR3 DNA is TGTGCCAGCAGTTATCGTTCCGAGCAGTACTTC. Amino acids: CASSYRSEQYF.

J is TRBJ2-7 and V is TRBV6-5, with a tentative D call TRBD1 (6 bases). The CDR3 runs 15 residues. CDR1 and CDR2 (germline): MNHEY, SVGAGI. Trimming left V 5 bases short and J 0 bases short, with 14 bases between. DNA of the CDR3: TGTGCCAGCAGTATAGACAGGTTACTCTCCTACGAGCAGTACTTC. Its translation is CASSIDRLLSYEQYF.

This chain connects TRBV7-8 to TRBJ2-3; TRBD2 matches 14 bases. V was pared by 5 bases and J by 6 bases, with 7 bases of the junction left unmatched. This CDR3 has 16 amino acids. Germline CDR1 reads SGHVS; CDR2 reads FQNEAQ. The CDR3 region has the DNA TGTGCCAGCAGCATGACTAGCGGGGGGGCGTGGGATACGCAGTATTTT. Protein: CASSMTSGGAWDTQYF.

The V gene is TRBV7-2, the J gene TRBJ1-3; D is unresolved. The CDR3 is 12 amino acids. Germline values: CDR1 SGHTA, CDR2 FQGNSA. V gave up 0 bases and J gave up 8 bases, with 5 bases separating them. CDR3 in amino acids: CASSLAQDTIYF. The CDR3 DNA sequence: TGTGCCAGCAGCTTAGCCCAGGACACCATATATTTT.